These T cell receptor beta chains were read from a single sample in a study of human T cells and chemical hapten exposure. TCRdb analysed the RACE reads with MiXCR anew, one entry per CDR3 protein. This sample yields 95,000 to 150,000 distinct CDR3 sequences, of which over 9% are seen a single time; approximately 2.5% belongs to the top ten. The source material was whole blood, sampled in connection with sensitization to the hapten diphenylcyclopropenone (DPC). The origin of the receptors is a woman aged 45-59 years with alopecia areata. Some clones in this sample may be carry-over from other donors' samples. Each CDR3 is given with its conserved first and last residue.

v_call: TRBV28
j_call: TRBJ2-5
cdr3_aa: CASSKEGVIETQYF

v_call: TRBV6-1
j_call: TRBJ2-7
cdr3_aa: CASSEGTPYEQYF

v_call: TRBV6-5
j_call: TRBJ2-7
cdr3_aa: CATQRDSLGEQYF

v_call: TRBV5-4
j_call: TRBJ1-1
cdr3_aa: CASSRPDRGNTEAFF

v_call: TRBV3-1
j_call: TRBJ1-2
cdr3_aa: CASRQGGDKGNYGYTF

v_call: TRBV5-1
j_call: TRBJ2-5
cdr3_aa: CASSPGTGQETQYF

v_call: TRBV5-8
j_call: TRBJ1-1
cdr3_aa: CASSLQGGKTEAFF

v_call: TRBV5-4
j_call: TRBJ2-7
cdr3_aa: CASNDGDSPTEQYF

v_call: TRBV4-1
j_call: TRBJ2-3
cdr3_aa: CASSQDVIGPDTQYF

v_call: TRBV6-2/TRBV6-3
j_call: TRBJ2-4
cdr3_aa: CASSYSIGGSAKNIQYF

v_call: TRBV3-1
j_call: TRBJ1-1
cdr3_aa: CASTSRGDWMNTEAFF

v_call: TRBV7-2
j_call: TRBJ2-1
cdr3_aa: CASSRDRGVYNEQFF